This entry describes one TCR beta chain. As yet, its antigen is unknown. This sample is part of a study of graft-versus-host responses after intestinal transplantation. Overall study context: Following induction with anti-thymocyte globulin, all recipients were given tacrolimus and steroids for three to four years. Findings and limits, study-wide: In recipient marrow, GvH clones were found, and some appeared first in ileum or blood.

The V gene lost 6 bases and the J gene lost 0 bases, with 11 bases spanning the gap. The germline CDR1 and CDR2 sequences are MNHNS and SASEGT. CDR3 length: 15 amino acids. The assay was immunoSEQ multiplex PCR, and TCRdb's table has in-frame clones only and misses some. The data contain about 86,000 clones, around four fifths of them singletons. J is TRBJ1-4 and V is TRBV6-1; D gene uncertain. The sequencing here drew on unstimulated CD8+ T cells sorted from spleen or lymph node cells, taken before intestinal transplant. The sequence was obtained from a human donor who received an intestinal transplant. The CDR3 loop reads CASSRTQATNEKLFF. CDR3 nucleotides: TGTGCCAGCAGCCGGACCCAAGCAACTAATGAAAAACTGTTTTTT.